These 5 T cell receptor beta chains were sequenced from one sample in a study of T cell responses to AZD1222 COVID-19 vaccine. The repertoire was sequenced with immunoSEQ multiplex PCR; TCRdb's copy has only in-frame clones and lacks some. In the table there are more than 140,000 clones, roughly 90% of which are singletons. Specimen: peripheral blood, collected on day 0 of AZD1222 vaccination. The origin of the receptors is an adult in good health.

The V call is TRBV6-5, the J call TRBJ1-3; the D gene is possibly TRBD1 (5 bases). V was pared by 7 bases and J by 4 bases, with 11 bases between. This CDR3 comprises 13 residues. Germline loops: CDR1 MNHEY, CDR2 SVGAGI. This CDR3 reads CASIDSVGNTIYF. CDR3 DNA: TGTGCCAGCATCGACAGCGTCGGAAACACCATATATTTT.

This clone was observed a single time. V gene TRBV13 combines with J gene TRBJ2-7; 7 bases match TRBD2. CDR1 PRHDT and CDR2 FYEKMQ come from the germline V gene (reference sequence). The V gene end was trimmed by 0 bases and the J gene end by 5 bases; junction bases not matched to a gene: 4. The CDR3 is made up of 14 amino acids. In DNA form, the CDR3 reads TGTGCCAGCAGCTTAGGCGCTAGCGGCAACGAGCAGTACTTC. Its protein is CASSLGASGNEQYF.

This chain joins TRBV30 and TRBJ2-7; a possible D gene is TRBD2 (6 bases). The germline CDR1 and CDR2 sequences are GTSNPN and SVGIG (reference sequence). Trimming stripped 7 bases from V and 1 base from J, with 17 bases between. There are 14 residues in the CDR3. The CDR3 region has the DNA TGTGCCTCCCTATCGGGGGTTGATTCCTACGAGCAGTACTTC. This translates into CASLSGVDSYEQYF.

This clone was seen once. The chain is built from TRBV5-1 and TRBJ2-7; D remains unclear. CDR1 is SGHRS and CDR2 is YFSETQ in the germline V gene. Between the trimmed V and J ends, which lost 8 bases and 0 bases, there was a span of 9 bases. The CDR3 length is 12 residues. Here the CDR3 reads CASGDSSYEQYF. CDR3 nucleotide sequence: TGCGCCAGTGGGGATTCCTCCTACGAGCAGTACTTC.

V gene TRBV20-1 combines with J gene TRBJ1-5; 7 nucleotides line up with TRBD1. This CDR3 is 12 amino acids long. Germline CDR1 is DFQATT and CDR2 is SNEGSKA (reference sequence). The trim removed 3 bases at V and 5 bases at J, leaving 1 base unmatched. Here the CDR3 DNA reads TGCAGTGCTAGTGACAGGGATCAGCCCCAGCATTTT. It translates to CSASDRDQPQHF.